This TCR beta chain is from a study of cytotoxic CD8 clonotypes in ibrutinib-treated CLL. Method: immunoSEQ multiplex PCR; TCRdb's copy keeps in-frame clones and lacks some. This repertoire shows approximately 30,000 clones, roughly 57% found once; its top ten account for around 5%. Study-level results: On treatment, the uncommon public clonotypes contracted or remained stable.

Trimming took 2 bases from V and 3 from J, leaving 17 bases between them. The CDR3 is 16 amino acids. Germline V gene data show CDR1 as MGHDK and CDR2 as SYGVNS. Remarks on this clone: Its antigen is as yet unknown.

Specimen: PBMCs, collected before ibrutinib treatment. This receptor was taken from a human donor with chronic lymphocytic leukemia. The chain has TRBV25-1 and TRBJ2-7; D assignment may be TRBD1 or TRBD2 (5 bases each). The DNA of the CDR3 is TGTGCCAGCAGTGAAGCTAGGGAGAAGGGGAACTACGAGCAGTACTTC. It specifies CASSEAREKGNYEQYF.